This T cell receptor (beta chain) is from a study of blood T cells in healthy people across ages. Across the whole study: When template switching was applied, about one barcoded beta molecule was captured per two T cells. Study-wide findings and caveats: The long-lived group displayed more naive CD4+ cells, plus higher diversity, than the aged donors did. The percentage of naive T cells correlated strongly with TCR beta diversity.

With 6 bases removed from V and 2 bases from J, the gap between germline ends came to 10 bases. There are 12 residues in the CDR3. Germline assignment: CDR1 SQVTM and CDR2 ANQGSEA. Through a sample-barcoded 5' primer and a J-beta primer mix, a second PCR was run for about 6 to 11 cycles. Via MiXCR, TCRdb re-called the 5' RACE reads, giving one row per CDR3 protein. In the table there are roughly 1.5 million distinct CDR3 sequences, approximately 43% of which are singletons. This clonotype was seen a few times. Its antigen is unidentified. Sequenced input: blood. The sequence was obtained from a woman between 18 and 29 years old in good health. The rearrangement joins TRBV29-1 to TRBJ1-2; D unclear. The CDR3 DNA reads TGCAGCGTATACAGTGAGAACTATGGCTACACCTTC. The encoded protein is CSVYSENYGYTF. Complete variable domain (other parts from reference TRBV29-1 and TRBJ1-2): SAVISQKPSRDICQRGTSLTIQCQVDSQVTMMFWYRQQPGQSLTLIATANQGSEATYESGFVIDKFPISRPNLTFSTLTVSNMSPEDSSIYLCSVYSENYGYTFGSGTRLTVV.